Below are 26 T cell receptor beta chains sequenced from a single sample in a study of blood T cell repertoires in COVID-19. Data came from immunoSEQ multiplex PCR; TCRdb stores just in-frame clones and leaves some out. The sample lists 150,000 or so clones, under 90% occurring once. Sequencing was performed on peripheral blood. The receptors were gathered from a woman older than 75 with acute or convalescent COVID-19.

J is TRBJ2-5 and V is TRBV27; 8 bases match TRBD2. Germline CDR1 is MNHEY and CDR2 is SMNVEV (reference sequence). The V gene end was trimmed by 10 bases and the J gene end by 5 bases; junction bases not matched to a gene: 18. The CDR3 length is 16 residues. The CDR3 region is CATGHFSGTRGETQYF. CDR3 nucleotide sequence: TGTGCCACGGGACATTTTAGCGGGACCCGGGGGGAGACCCAGTACTTC.

This chain connects TRBV25-1 to TRBJ2-2, with D maybe TRBD1 (6 bases). Germline V lookup: CDR1 MGHDK, CDR2 SYGVNS. V was pared by 1 base and J by 9 bases, with 15 bases between. This CDR3 is built from 15 residues. The CDR3 loop is CASSESLGAVRELFF. The CDR3 nucleotides are TGTGCCAGCAGTGAATCTTTGGGGGCGGTCAGGGAGCTGTTTTTT.

The V gene is TRBV5-1, the J gene TRBJ1-1; D remains ambiguous. CDR1 and CDR2 from the germline V gene are SGHRS and YFSETQ. This CDR3 contains 13 residues. V lost 0 bases to trimming and J lost 7 bases, with 10 bases between them. CDR3 bases: TGCGCCAGCAGCTTGGATCAGTTCAGTGAAGCTTTCTTT. It encodes CASSLDQFSEAFF.

This clone was counted only a few times. This chain links TRBV28 with TRBJ1-2; D remains ambiguous. The CDR3 runs to 14 residues. Germline-derived CDR1 and CDR2 are MDHEN and SYDVKM. The V end was cut by 5 bases, the J end by 8 bases, with 18 bases between. CDR3 nucleotide sequence: TGTGCCAGCAGTCCTTATATCGTGCGGGCAGGCTACACCTTC. It translates to CASSPYIVRAGYTF.

The chain has TRBV5-6 and TRBJ2-5, with D uncertain. V lost 2 bases, J lost 5 bases, and 4 bases lay in between. The CDR3 loop spans 11 amino acids. Germline CDR1 and CDR2: SGHDT and YYEEEE. In nucleotides, the CDR3 is TGTGCCAGCAGCTTCTTGGAGACCCAGTACTTC. Its protein is CASSFLETQYF. Filled out from reference TRBV5-6 and TRBJ2-5, the complete variable domain reads DAGVTQSPTHLIKTRGQQVTLRCSPKSGHDTVSWYQQALGQGPQFIFQYYEEEERQRGNFPDRFSGHQFPNYSSELNVNALLLGDSALYLCASSFLETQYFGPGTRLLVL.

The chain joins TRBV2 to TRBJ1-3; the D is unclear. The CDR3 has 10 amino acids. CDR1 is SNHLY, CDR2 FYNNEI, per germline. V was shortened by 6 bases and J by 6 bases, with 3 bases between the two germline ends. CDR3 DNA: TGTGCCAGCAGGGCAAACACCATATATTTT. Its translation: CASRANTIYF.

The gene calls are TRBV5-8 and TRBJ1-2; D gene uncertain. V was clipped by 4 bases and J by 4 bases, with 17 bases between them. The CDR3 sequence is 15 residues long. Germline assignment: CDR1 SGHTS and CDR2 YDEGEE. The CDR3 sequence: CASSLGRVLGYGYTF. In DNA form, the CDR3 reads TGTGCCAGCAGCCTTGGGAGGGTACTAGGCTATGGCTACACCTTC.

DNA for the CDR3: TGCGCCAGCAGTGGGTCCGGAGATAGCAATCAGCCCCAGCATTTT. Translating it yields CASSGSGDSNQPQHF. The chain recombines TRBV10-2 with TRBJ1-5; D is undetermined. The CDR3 has 15 amino acids. The germline CDR1 and CDR2 sequences are WSHSY and SAAADI. Trimming cost V 4 bases and J 0 bases, with 10 bases left between them.

The chain couples TRBV6-5 to TRBJ2-7, with 9 bases that match TRBD2. The germline V gene has CDR1 MNHEY and CDR2 SVGAGI. The CDR3 spans 14 residues. V was pared by 4 bases and J by 7 bases, with 8 bases of the junction left unmatched. The CDR3 is CASSSAGGPGEQYF. CDR3 DNA: TGTGCCAGCAGTTCGGCGGGAGGGCCGGGGGAGCAGTACTTC.

This chain uses TRBV11-2 with TRBJ2-7; D might be TRBD1 (6 bases). The germline CDR1 and CDR2 sequences are SGHAT and FQNNGV. The CDR3 consists of 17 residues. Trimming pared 4 bases from V and 1 base from J, leaving 20 bases between. The CDR3 sequence: CASSSLLETGLSYEQYF. CDR3 DNA: TGTGCCAGCAGCTCTCTTCTTGAGACAGGACTTTCCTACGAGCAGTACTTC.

This rearrangement joins TRBV10-1 to TRBJ1-1; 7 bases are shared with TRBD1. Germline V gene lookup returns CDR1 WNHNN and CDR2 SYGVQD (reference sequence). V was clipped by 4 bases and J by 5 bases; unmatched bases: 4. This CDR3 contains 13 residues. The CDR3 DNA is TGCGCCAGCAGTGGACAGGGAAGGACTGAAGCTTTCTTT. It encodes CASSGQGRTEAFF.

Regarding this clone: Different DNA sequences within this sample yield the same CDR3. The chain is built from TRBV3-1 (or the pseudogene TRBV3-2) and TRBJ1-5, with TRBD1 as a possible D gene (5 bases). CDR1 is LGHDT and CDR2 is YNNKEL in the germline V gene (reference sequence). This CDR3 comprises 14 residues. Trimming cost V 1 base and J 2 bases, with 6 bases left between them. CDR3 bases: TGTGCCAGCAGCCAAGCCAGGGGCAATCAGCCCCAGCATTTT. Amino acid sequence: CASSQARGNQPQHF.

The gene calls are TRBV19 and TRBJ1-1; TRBD1 matches 7 bases. Germline V gene data show CDR1 as LNHDA and CDR2 as SQIVND (reference sequence). The J segment lost 8 bases and the V segment lost 6 bases, leaving 9 bases of the junction unmatched. This CDR3 has 13 residues. The CDR3 is CASRDKGAGEAFF. The CDR3 bases are TGTGCCAGTAGGGACAAGGGGGCTGGCGAAGCTTTCTTT.

The sample holds one count of this clone. This sequence joins TRBV11-3 and TRBJ1-1; D remains ambiguous. The germline gives CDR1 SGHNT, CDR2 YENEEA. The CDR3 sequence is 13 residues long. Between the trimmed V and J ends, which lost 5 bases and 1 base, there was a span of 8 bases. CDR3 nucleotide sequence: TGTGCCAGCAGCGTCCGGGAGAACACTGAAGCTTTCTTT. It translates to CASSVRENTEAFF. Looking up the rest from reference TRBV11-3 and TRBJ1-1 gives the full variable domain: EAGVVQSPRYKIIEKKQPVAFWCNPISGHNTLYWYLQNLGQGPELLIRYENEEAVDDSQLPKDRFSAERLKGVDSTLKIQPAELGDSAVYLCASSVRENTEAFFGQGTRLTVV.

Notes on this clone: Compared with germline, one end of the junction differs, possibly owing to a read error. The chain has TRBV24-1 and TRBJ2-2; 14 nucleotides align to TRBD2. There are 20 residues in the CDR3. Germline CDR1 and CDR2: KGHDR and SFDVKD. Here the CDR3 reads CATSVPLTSGGAFGHRGAVF. In nucleotides, the CDR3 is TGTGCCACCAGTGTCCCTTTGACTAGCGGGGGGGCTTTCGGACACCGGGGAGCTGTTTTT.

The chain uses TRBV3-1 (or the pseudogene TRBV3-2) and TRBJ2-1, with TRBD2 matching 9 bases. From germline, CDR1 is LGHDT and CDR2 YNNKEL (reference sequence). The CDR3 runs 16 residues. Germline trimming cut 4 bases from V and 2 bases from J; bases unmatched to any gene: 6. This CDR3 is CASSLAGGRAYNEQFF. In DNA, the CDR3 is TGTGCCAGCAGCCTTGCTGGCGGGAGGGCCTACAATGAGCAGTTCTTC.

The chain uses TRBV11-3 and TRBJ2-1, with 7 bases identical to TRBD2. CDR1 is SGHNT and CDR2 is YENEEA in the germline V gene. The CDR3 consists of 17 residues. The trim removed 1 base at V and 3 bases at J, leaving 9 bases unmatched. The CDR3 spells CASSLGSGGSLYNEQFF. For the CDR3, the DNA is TGTGCCAGCAGCTTAGGTTCTGGCGGGAGTCTCTACAATGAGCAGTTCTTC.

The rearrangement uses TRBV7-9 and TRBJ2-5; 9 nucleotides match TRBD2. V lost 1 base to trimming and J lost 5 bases; unmatched junction nucleotides: 8. The CDR3 has 16 amino acids. CDR1 and CDR2 (germline): SEHNR, FQNEAQ (reference sequence). In nucleotides, the CDR3 is TGTGCCAGCAGCTTAGATGGTAGCGGGAGATGGGAGACCCAGTACTTC. Translated: CASSLDGSGRWETQYF.

The chain recombines TRBV28 with TRBJ1-2; D might be TRBD1 (6 bases). The CDR3 loop spans 15 amino acids. Germline assignment: CDR1 MDHEN and CDR2 SYDVKM. V shed 4 bases and J shed 3 bases, with 15 bases lying between them. The CDR3, as DNA: TGTGCCAGCAGTTCGCTCAGGGGATTTGACTATGGCTACACCTTC. Translation gives CASSSLRGFDYGYTF.

This chain uses TRBV14 with TRBJ2-7; D call uncertain. This CDR3 contains 13 residues. In germline, CDR1 is SGHDN, CDR2 FVKESK. The V end was cut by 1 base, the J end by 13 bases, with 17 bases between. In nucleotides, the CDR3 is TGTGCCAGCAGCCAAGCAGGTGGCAGCCTCCTATACTTC. Protein sequence: CASSQAGGSLLYF.

V and J are TRBV3-1 (or the pseudogene TRBV3-2) and TRBJ1-2, with 11 bases identical to TRBD1. V gave up 0 bases and J gave up 1 base; unmatched junction bases: 4. This CDR3 is built from 17 residues. Germline loops: CDR1 LGHDT, CDR2 YNNKEL (reference sequence). The DNA for the CDR3 is TGTGCCAGCAGCCAAGATGGACAGGGGGCGAGTAACTATGGCTACACCTTC. The encoded protein is CASSQDGQGASNYGYTF.

CDR3 loop: CSASVGQPNQPQHF. The CDR3 bases are TGCAGTGCTAGTGTCGGACAGCCCAATCAGCCCCAGCATTTT. The chain joins TRBV20-1 to TRBJ1-5, with D maybe TRBD1 (6 bases). Germline CDR1 is DFQATT and CDR2 is SNEGSKA (reference sequence). CDR3 length: 14 amino acids. Trimming shortened V by 3 bases and J by 3 bases, and 12 bases separated the two germline ends.

This sequence joins TRBV7-3 and TRBJ2-1, with 9 bases fitting TRBD2. Germline V CDR1 and CDR2: SGHTA, FQGTGA. Trimming at V came to 5 bases and at J to 2 bases, leaving 4 bases not matched to a gene. This CDR3 comprises 15 residues. The CDR3 region has the DNA TGTGCCAGCAGCCCAGCGGGGGGCGCCTACAATGAGCAGTTCTTC. Translated, it gives CASSPAGGAYNEQFF.

The chain carries TRBV10-1 and TRBJ2-3, with TRBD2 as a possible D gene (5 bases). There are 17 residues in the CDR3. Germline V gene lookup returns CDR1 WNHNN and CDR2 SYGVQD (reference sequence). Trimming stripped 2 bases from V and 2 bases from J, with 17 bases between. The CDR3 sequence is CASSELGGKGATDTQYF. The CDR3 nucleotides read TGCGCCAGCAGTGAGCTGGGTGGTAAGGGAGCCACAGATACGCAGTATTTT.

The chain uses TRBV30 and TRBJ1-1, with 8 bases lining up with TRBD1. Germline V gene sequence: CDR1 GTSNPN, CDR2 SVGIG (reference sequence). V lost 3 bases and J lost 2; bases outside the gene matches: 2. This CDR3 is built from 13 residues. CDR3 amino acids: CAWSDRGNTEAFF. The CDR3 coding sequence is TGTGCCTGGAGCGACAGGGGAAACACTGAAGCTTTCTTT.

The chain has TRBV5-4 and TRBJ1-2; 8 bases agree with TRBD1. V dropped 2 bases and J dropped 0; count of bases not matched to a gene: 6. The CDR3 extends over 16 amino acids. In germline, CDR1 is SGHNT, CDR2 YYREEE (reference sequence). The CDR3 reads CASSFPGQASNYGYTF. In DNA form, the CDR3 reads TGTGCCAGCAGCTTCCCGGGACAGGCCTCTAACTATGGCTACACCTTC.